This is a list of T cell receptor beta chains from one sample in a study of T cells in Graves' hyperthyroidism and ophthalmopathy. TCRdb re-analysed the multiplex PCR reads in MiXCR, keeping a single row per CDR3 protein. The data contain about 300,000 distinct CDR3 sequences, approximately 18% of them singletons. Specimen: blood. Every receptor here comes from a man aged 50 or older with Graves' ophthalmopathy. The conserved cysteine and the conserved F or W are not part of the CDR3 here. Fields, in order: CDR3 length, V gene, J gene, clone size, CDR3 protein. Some rows have no size entry. The others give once, few or many, or a class for an expanded clone.

length: 15; V: TRBV2; J: TRBJ2-1; size: many; CDR3: ASSEILGLAGGNEQF
length: 13; V: TRBV7-2; J: TRBJ2-1; size: many; CDR3: ASSLEGLADNEQF
length: 12; V: TRBV6-1; J: TRBJ2-7; size: few; CDR3: ASRGLAGGNEQY
length: 13; V: TRBV27; J: TRBJ2-1; size: many; CDR3: ASSSLAGSVNEQF
length: 14; V: TRBV6-1; J: TRBJ2-1; size: NA; CDR3: ASRTFRDRGENEQF
length: 15; V: TRBV7-9; J: TRBJ2-1; size: NA; CDR3: ASSLTGLAPNYNEQF
length: 14; V: TRBV20-1; J: TRBJ2-5; size: many; CDR3: SAREADWGERETQY
length: 12; V: TRBV12-3/TRBV12-4; J: TRBJ1-1; size: NA; CDR3: ASTPRKGNTEAF
length: 13; V: TRBV28; J: TRBJ2-5; size: many; CDR3: ASSSTSSIRETQY
length: 13; V: TRBV5-5; J: TRBJ1-1; size: few; CDR3: ASSLTGARNTEAF
length: 14; V: TRBV27; J: TRBJ2-7; size: few; CDR3: ASSLSAEGDSYEQY
length: 13; V: TRBV3-1; J: TRBJ2-1; size: many; CDR3: ASSQDVAGANEQF
length: 9; V: TRBV20-1; J: TRBJ2-7; size: many; CDR3: SARANYEQY
length: 14; V: TRBV24-1; J: TRBJ2-1; size: many; CDR3: ATSDLSGTRANEQF
length: 12; V: TRBV11-3; J: TRBJ2-7; size: many; CDR3: ASSDSTGNYEQY
length: 14; V: TRBV27; J: TRBJ2-1; size: NA; CDR3: ASSTRGTSGTNEQF
length: 14; V: TRBV6-2/TRBV6-3; J: TRBJ1-5; size: many; CDR3: ASRPLASTGGQPQH
length: 15; V: TRBV4-2; J: TRBJ1-5; size: NA; CDR3: ASSQDGGGTNYQPQH
length: 10; V: TRBV3-1; J: TRBJ1-1; size: NA; CDR3: ATSRRNRRAF
length: 10; V: TRBV3-1; J: TRBJ2-5; size: many; CDR3: ASSQLAETQY
length: 11; V: TRBV6-1; J: TRBJ2-2; size: once; CDR3: ANSMTGSGELF
length: 13; V: TRBV10-3; J: TRBJ2-7; size: many; CDR3: AISLAGGGSYEQY
length: 18; V: TRBV5-1; J: TRBJ1-5; size: NA; CDR3: ASSLAKRVTRTENNQPQH
length: 11; V: TRBV11-2; J: TRBJ2-7; size: many; CDR3: ASSLPWGYEQY
length: 14; V: TRBV7-3; J: TRBJ2-2; size: NA; CDR3: ASSLNSGRSTRELF
length: 16; V: TRBV25-1; J: TRBJ1-4; size: NA; CDR3: ASSDGGTAIATNEKLF
length: 12; V: TRBV6-8; J: TRBJ2-4; size: NA; CDR3: ASKEQGGGNIQY
length: 11; V: TRBV28; J: TRBJ2-1; size: many; CDR3: ASSLTGGNEQF
length: 12; V: TRBV12-3/TRBV12-4; J: TRBJ2-1; size: many; CDR3: ASRPLVSGNEQF
length: 15; V: TRBV20-1; J: TRBJ2-1; size: many; CDR3: SASTDSGRVPRVKQF
length: 11; V: TRBV6-1; J: TRBJ2-7; size: few; CDR3: ASNLAGEYEQY
length: 11; V: TRBV29-1; J: TRBJ2-7; size: few; CDR3: SVGDSGSYEQY
length: 13; V: TRBV5-1; J: TRBJ2-3; size: many; CDR3: ASSLSGRASDTQY